The rows below give T cell receptor beta chains drawn from one sample of a study of T cell repertoires in cytomegalovirus infection. TCRdb passed the reads through MiXCR, listing each CDR3 protein once. In the table there are about 500,000 distinct CDR3 sequences, around 30% of which are singletons. Which antigens these TCRs recognize remains unknown. This material consisted of cultured PBMCs, taken from culture after CMV antigen stimulation. These receptors were obtained from a human donor in good health (CMV status not recorded). Some clones in this sample may be carry-over from other donors' samples. Both conserved end residues are trimmed from each CDR3.

>TRBJ1-5|TRBV6-2/TRBV6-3
ASNRFPQPQH
>TRBJ2-7|TRBV6-5
ASSSPGGVAYEQY
>TRBJ1-5|TRBV6-2/TRBV6-3
ASSYWGTSNQPQH
>TRBJ2-7|TRBV7-2
ASSFGANSYEQY
>TRBJ2-7|TRBV20-1
SARAGTGGFYEQY
>TRBJ2-7|TRBV28
ASSSRWGLRTHEQY
>TRBJ2-3|TRBV6-2/TRBV6-3
ASSYYKLHSTDTQY
>TRBJ2-3|TRBV27
ASSTPGTSTDTQY
>TRBJ2-1|TRBV7-2
ASSLASSGVRLYNEQF
>TRBJ1-5|TRBV20-1
SARDRSNQPQH
>TRBJ2-5|TRBV18
ASSSGTAWEQETQY
>TRBJ1-4|TRBV11-2
ASRSGTGIEKLF
>TRBJ2-2|TRBV27
ASSLLQGNTGELF
>TRBJ1-2|TRBV12-3/TRBV12-4
ASRGDSGGYGYT
>TRBJ2-7|TRBV27
ASSRQGSYEQY
>TRBJ1-6|TRBV7-2
ASSAEGTANSPLH
>TRBJ2-4|TRBV10-3
AISELEAPAQTD
>TRBJ2-2|TRBV7-2
ASSLLPGELF
>TRBJ1-1|TRBV6-2/TRBV6-3
ASSYDRATMNTEAF
>TRBJ2-5|TRBV20-1
SAVRLKETQY
>TRBJ1-2|TRBV6-6
ASSRRDDNYGYT
>TRBJ1-1|TRBV12-3/TRBV12-4
ASSTGRRNTEAF
>TRBJ1-6|TRBV5-1
ASSRETGAIDSPLH
>TRBJ1-1|TRBV12-3/TRBV12-4
ASTLAAGKGGTEAF
>TRBJ2-3|TRBV6-2/TRBV6-3
ASSFGDTGTDTQY
>TRBJ2-7|TRBV28
ASTRLSDFTSGRIYEQY
>TRBJ1-5|TRBV7-8
ASSLYRRGKDQPQH
>TRBJ2-3|TRBV4-1
ASSQGLAGVQDTQY
>TRBJ1-1|TRBV7-8
ASSLATSWGMNTEAF
>TRBJ1-2|TRBV29-1
SVAGRGEDYGYT
>TRBJ2-2|TRBV7-2
ASSPGLAESNTGELF
>TRBJ2-3|TRBV7-8
ASSLLAASSTDTQY
>TRBJ1-1|TRBV20-1
SAIQGVTEAF
>TRBJ2-1|TRBV12-3/TRBV12-4
ASSLARQGARSYNEQF
>TRBJ1-2|TRBV20-1
SATERGRGYT
>TRBJ2-1|TRBV7-3
ASSLEVVSRNEQF
>TRBJ1-1|TRBV7-2
ASSPDWWGSTEAF
>TRBJ2-3|TRBV6-1
ASSEVAGNTDTQY
>TRBJ2-7|TRBV2
ATPGGANEQY
>TRBJ2-3|TRBV20-1
SDRQGWTDTQY
>TRBJ2-1|TRBV23-1
ASGQVLVRGGGRPAWCSYNEQF
>TRBJ2-5|TRBV6-1
ASSVPGTQY
>TRBJ2-7|TRBV28
ASSWAGGAHEQY
>TRBJ2-1|TRBV12-3/TRBV12-4
ASMGGLTSSSYNEQF
>TRBJ2-2|TRBV2
ASRAQGNTGELF
>TRBJ2-1|TRBV9
ASSQVPFNEQF